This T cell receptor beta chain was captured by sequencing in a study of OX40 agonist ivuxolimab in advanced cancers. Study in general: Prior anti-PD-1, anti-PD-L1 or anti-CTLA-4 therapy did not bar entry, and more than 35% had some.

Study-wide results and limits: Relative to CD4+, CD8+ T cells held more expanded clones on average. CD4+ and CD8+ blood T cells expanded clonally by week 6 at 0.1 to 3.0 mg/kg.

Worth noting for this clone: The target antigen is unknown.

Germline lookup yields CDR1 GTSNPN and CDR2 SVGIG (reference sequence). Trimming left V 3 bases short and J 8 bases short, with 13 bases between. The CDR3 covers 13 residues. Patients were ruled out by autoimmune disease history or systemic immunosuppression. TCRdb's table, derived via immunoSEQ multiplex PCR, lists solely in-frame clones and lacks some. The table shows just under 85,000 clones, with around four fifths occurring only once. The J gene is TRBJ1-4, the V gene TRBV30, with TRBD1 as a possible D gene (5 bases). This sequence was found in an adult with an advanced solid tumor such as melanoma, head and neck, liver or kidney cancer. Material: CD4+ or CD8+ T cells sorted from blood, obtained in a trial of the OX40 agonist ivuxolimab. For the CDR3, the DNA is TGTGCCTGGAGGGGGCAGGGTAGCGAAAAACTGTTTTTT. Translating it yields CAWRGQGSEKLFF.